The T cell receptor beta chain under discussion was sequenced for a study of blood T cell repertoires in COVID-19. Overall study context: Both acute and convalescent COVID-19 samples were obtained from the United States, Italy and Spain. Nucleic acid was either cDNA or gDNA, and it came from T cells, B-cell-depleted T cells, or PBMCs.

This clone occurred a few times. As originally analysed: Amplified reference gene primers provided the basis for estimating nucleated cell counts. The protocol was immunoSEQ multiplex PCR, while the TCRdb copy is restricted to in-frame clones and leaves out a portion. V and J calls and clone size come straight from that table; D and trimming were deduced from the DNA. Found here are roughly 240,000 clones, almost 85% of them singletons; the top ten hold around 1.9%. The sequenced sample was peripheral blood. This receptor was taken from a woman of 80 years or more with acute or convalescent COVID-19.

The CDR3 sequence is CASSFNQGYNEQFF. The CDR3 nucleotides are TGTGCCAGCAGCTTCAACCAGGGATACAATGAGCAGTTCTTC. The chain couples TRBV11-3 to TRBJ2-1; D is possibly TRBD1 (5 bases). V shed 3 bases and J shed 4 bases, with 10 bases lying between them. Germline V CDR1 and CDR2: SGHNT, YENEEA. The CDR3 loop spans 14 amino acids.